One sample yielded the 17 T cell receptor beta chains listed below, sequenced in a study of resident and recirculating memory T cells in vitiligo. Sequencing used immunoSEQ multiplex PCR; TCRdb keeps in-frame clones, though not all of them. This table has tens of thousands of clones, 80% to 95% appearing once. Sequencing was carried out using blood. The receptors here all came from a male donor with vitiligo.

The J gene is TRBJ1-5, the V gene TRBV19, with a weak D call TRBD1 (6 bases). The CDR3 is made up of 15 amino acids. V gave up 0 bases and J gave up 6 bases, with 12 bases separating them. CDR1 and CDR2 (germline): LNHDA, SQIVND (reference sequence). The CDR3 coding sequence is TGTGCCAGTAGTATAGAGGAGCAGGGGCGTCAGCCCCAGCATTTT. Its protein is CASSIEEQGRQPQHF.

This clone occurred once. This chain links TRBV6-1 with TRBJ2-2, with 12 nucleotides matching TRBD2. Losses at the gene ends were 5 bases for V and 7 bases for J; bases not matched to a gene: 5. CDR1 and CDR2 (germline): MNHNS, SASEGT. The CDR3 contains 15 residues. CDR3 DNA sequence: TGTGCCAGCAGTCCCGGACTAGCGGGGCTCGGGGAGCTGTTTTTT. This sequence encodes CASSPGLAGLGELFF.

This rearrangement joins TRBV7-8 to TRBJ1-2, with 8 bases lining up with TRBD1. CDR3 length: 16 residues. The trim removed 5 bases at V and 8 bases at J, leaving 16 bases unmatched. The V gene's germline CDR1 is SGHVS and CDR2 FQNEAQ. The CDR3 DNA reads as TGTGCCAGCAGCCCGGACAGGGTGGCCCCTTCGAGGGGCTACACCTTC. This encodes CASSPDRVAPSRGYTF.

The J gene is TRBJ2-7, the V gene TRBV9; 11 bases align to TRBD2. The germline CDR1 and CDR2 sequences are SGDLS and YYNGEE. The CDR3 spans 16 residues. V shed 3 bases and J 6 bases; nucleotides not matched to a gene: 11. CDR3 in DNA: TGTGCCAGCAGCGGTTATAGCGGGGGGGCTCTCGGCGAGCAGTACTTC. As protein: CASSGYSGGALGEQYF.

The chain recombines TRBV14 with TRBJ2-1; D gene ambiguous. The CDR3 has 13 residues. Trimming stripped 6 bases from V and 7 bases from J, with 13 bases between. The germline gives CDR1 SGHDN, CDR2 FVKESK. This CDR3 is CASSPGSHNEQFF. In DNA, the CDR3 is TGTGCCAGCAGTCCCGGGTCCCATAATGAGCAGTTCTTC.

The chain links TRBV6-6 to TRBJ1-2; no firm D call. Germline CDR1 reads MNHNY; CDR2 reads SVGAGI (reference sequence). V was pared by 7 bases and J by 3 bases, with 18 bases between. CDR3 length: 15 amino acids. CDR3 DNA sequence: TGTGCCAGCACCCCGTACGCCGGGAACCACTATGGCTACACCTTC. Protein sequence: CASTPYAGNHYGYTF.

This chain uses TRBV12-5 with TRBJ2-1, with a tentative D call TRBD2 (7 bases). Germline V gives CDR1 LGHNT, CDR2 FRNRAP. The CDR3 extends over 17 amino acids. V shed 3 bases and J shed 3 bases, with 18 bases lying between them. The CDR3 sequence: CASGLKTWGGLYNEQFF. CDR3 DNA sequence: TGTGCTAGTGGTTTAAAAACATGGGGGGGCCTCTACAATGAGCAGTTCTTC.

V gene TRBV19 combines with J gene TRBJ2-5; D possibly corresponds to TRBD2 (5 bases). CDR1 and CDR2 from the germline V gene are LNHDA and SQIVND (reference sequence). The CDR3 has 12 residues. V shed 4 bases and J shed 5 bases, with 8 bases lying between them. The DNA for the CDR3 is TGTGCCAGTAGTACCGGGGAGGAGACCCAGTACTTC. Translation gives CASSTGEETQYF.

The chain uses TRBV5-4 and TRBJ1-2; the D is unclear. This CDR3 region has 16 residues. Trimming left V 0 bases short and J 1 base short, with 13 bases between. Germline V gives CDR1 SGHNT, CDR2 YYREEE (reference sequence). In DNA form, the CDR3 reads TGTGCCAGCAGCTTGGTAACCCCGAGAGATAACTATGGCTACACCTTC. Translation gives CASSLVTPRDNYGYTF.

This rearrangement joins TRBV5-6 to TRBJ2-1; TRBD2 matches at 7 bases. After removal of 3 bases from V and 6 bases from J, the junction contained 15 bases not matched to a gene. The CDR3 is 17 amino acids. Germline lookup yields CDR1 SGHDT and CDR2 YYEEEE. CDR3 protein: CASSYPWSLADPNEQFF. DNA for the CDR3: TGTGCCAGCAGCTACCCCTGGTCGCTAGCGGATCCCAATGAGCAGTTCTTC. Together with reference TRBV5-6 and TRBJ2-1, the CDR3 gives the full variable domain: DAGVTQSPTHLIKTRGQQVTLRCSPKSGHDTVSWYQQALGQGPQFIFQYYEEEERQRGNFPDRFSGHQFPNYSSELNVNALLLGDSALYLCASSYPWSLADPNEQFFGPGTRLTVL.

The rearrangement links TRBV7-3 to TRBJ2-3; 7 bases line up with TRBD1. CDR1 SGHTA and CDR2 FQGTGA come from the germline V gene. The CDR3 has 16 residues. The trim removed 0 bases at V and 1 base at J, leaving 4 bases unmatched. The CDR3 sequence: CASSLTPGQGTDTQYF. The DNA for the CDR3 is TGTGCCAGCAGCTTAACACCAGGACAGGGCACAGATACGCAGTATTTT.

This chain links TRBV6-6 with TRBJ2-3, with a weak D call TRBD2 (6 bases). V was shortened by 8 bases and J by 2 bases, with 20 bases between the two germline ends. This CDR3 region has 16 residues. The germline CDR1 and CDR2 sequences are MNHNY and SVGAGI (reference sequence). CDR3 nucleotide sequence: TGTGCCAGCTCATCCGGGTGGGGCGGGACCACAGATACGCAGTATTTT. It translates to CASSSGWGGTTDTQYF.

The chain links TRBV6-1 to TRBJ1-3; D gene unclear. The CDR3 sequence is 16 residues long. Germline CDR1 reads MNHNS; CDR2 reads SASEGT. V lost 2 bases, J lost 0 bases, and 11 bases lay in between. This chain's CDR3 is CASSERGLGSGNTIYF. The CDR3 DNA reads TGTGCCAGCAGTGAACGAGGACTGGGCTCTGGAAACACCATATATTTT.

This rearrangement joins TRBV28 to TRBJ1-2, with a weak D call TRBD1 (6 bases). Germline V lookup: CDR1 MDHEN, CDR2 SYDVKM. Trimming removed 6 bases at V and 5 bases at J, with 25 bases between. The CDR3 contains 17 residues. Here the CDR3 reads CASRGGTARKGVYGYTF. The CDR3 bases are TGTGCCAGCAGGGGGGGGACCGCGCGGAAGGGGGTTTATGGCTACACCTTC.

This chain uses TRBV7-2 with TRBJ1-5, with D possibly matching TRBD1 (6 bases). The CDR3 covers 17 residues. Trimming stripped 1 base from V and 2 bases from J, with 15 bases between. Germline CDR1 reads SGHTA; CDR2 reads FQGNSA. This CDR3 reads CASSLGGRGMGNQPQHF. The CDR3 bases are TGTGCCAGCAGCTTAGGGGGCAGGGGAATGGGCAATCAGCCCCAGCATTTT.

This chain connects TRBV6-1 to TRBJ2-5; TRBD2 matches at 7 bases. Trimming cost V 2 bases and J 5 bases; bases outside gene matches: 8. Germline V lookup: CDR1 MNHNS, CDR2 SASEGT. The CDR3 spans 15 residues. The CDR3 is CASSESQWGGETQYF. CDR3 bases: TGTGCCAGCAGTGAATCCCAGTGGGGGGGGGAGACCCAGTACTTC.

The CDR3 DNA follows: TGTGCCAGCAGCTCGGGGACAGGAGCTCCGGGTGGCTACACCTTC. It translates to CASSSGTGAPGGYTF. The chain employs TRBV7-9 and TRBJ1-2, with 8 bases lining up with TRBD1. The CDR3 covers 15 residues. The germline gives CDR1 SEHNR, CDR2 FQNEAQ (reference sequence). Trimming at V came to 4 bases and at J to 7 bases, leaving 11 bases not matched to a gene.